The rows below give T cell receptor beta chains drawn from one sample of a study of blood T cell repertoires in COVID-19. Some clones are missing from TCRdb's copy, which holds only in-frame ones; the method was immunoSEQ multiplex PCR. In the table there are 250,000 to 300,000 clones, over 75% of which are singletons. The sequenced material came from PBMCs or T cells enriched from blood (not recorded which). All receptors come from a woman younger than 45 who had recovered from COVID-19. The conserved cysteine and the conserved F or W are not part of the CDR3 here. The order of the fields is J gene, V gene, clone size, CDR3 protein. The listing skips clone size in some rows; elsewhere it reads once, few, many or a size class.

>TRBJ1-5|TRBV19|-
ASSIPTENQPQH
>TRBJ2-7|TRBV6-5|once
ASSYGPSYEQY
>TRBJ2-7|TRBV28|once
ASNDPPPLAGGNEQY
>TRBJ2-1|TRBV11-2|few
ASSLLQGAGNEQF
>TRBJ2-5|TRBV29-1|-
SVLGPGGYLETQY
>TRBJ1-2|TRBV5-4|-
ASSTTGGTNYGYT
>TRBJ1-5|TRBV30|-
AWSLRGAQPQH
>TRBJ2-5|TRBV2|-
ASTIRASVQETQY
>TRBJ2-1|TRBV28|-
ASSRSSGSWNEQF
>TRBJ2-3|TRBV24-1|-
ATDRGEGADTQY
>TRBJ2-1|TRBV5-6|once
ASSLPTVGLAGLQYEQF
>TRBJ1-1|TRBV7-9|once
ASSLSVNTEAF
>TRBJ2-2|TRBV27|-
ASSFHTDRRAGELF
>TRBJ2-7|TRBV6-5|many
ASVGGFPYEQY
>TRBJ1-1|TRBV11-2|-
ASRTAKLLNTEAF
>TRBJ2-2|TRBV19|-
ASSVRQGDTGELF
>TRBJ1-2|TRBV5-1|-
ASSLDSGGNYGYT
>TRBJ1-5|TRBV19|-
ASTEDSQGLVSNQPQH
>TRBJ2-3|TRBV28|-
ASSLWSSALTDTQY
>TRBJ2-7|TRBV30|once
AWKQSPPEQY
>TRBJ2-1|TRBV3-1/TRBV3-2|few
ASSQASFEQF
>TRBJ2-5|TRBV4-2|-
ASSQDVGLGGETQY
>TRBJ2-3|TRBV4-3|-
ASSTRQGLTDTQY
>TRBJ1-1|TRBV30|once
AWRAGGPNTEAF
>TRBJ1-1|TRBV6-5|-
ASRRRGNTEAF
>TRBJ1-1|TRBV15|-
ATSPDRVVITEAF
>TRBJ1-5|TRBV28|-
ASSSGQLDSNQPQH
>TRBJ2-3|TRBV29-1|-
SVAGTSGSTDTQY
>TRBJ1-6|TRBV10-3|-
AISVGRSSYNSPLH
>TRBJ1-5|TRBV20-1|once
SASPEPRSNQPQH
>TRBJ2-7|TRBV3-1/TRBV3-2|-
ASSLQGLDEQY
>TRBJ2-3|TRBV5-6|-
ASSSGLDTQY
>TRBJ2-7|TRBV30|-
AWNRRDRVIYEQY
>TRBJ2-5|TRBV27|-
ASSFREQETQY
>TRBJ1-1|TRBV30|-
AWKTGTGVTEAF
>TRBJ1-1|TRBV10-3|-
AIKGQAENTEAF
>TRBJ1-4|TRBV30|-
AWSATGLGLF
>TRBJ2-1|TRBV29-1|few
SVVSTGRFTYNEQF
>TRBJ2-5|TRBV19|-
ASSSRTGPETQY
>TRBJ2-7|TRBV7-8|-
ASSLGSGYEQY
>TRBJ1-2|TRBV19|once
ASSISRGDYGYT
>TRBJ2-7|TRBV3-1/TRBV3-2|-
ASSLRGGREKSYEQY
>TRBJ1-4|TRBV3-1/TRBV3-2|-
ASSQWDSTNEKLF
>TRBJ1-1|TRBV4-3|-
ASSQDTATGVEAF